Presented here are 15 T cell receptor beta chains from one specimen sequenced in a study of blood T cell repertoires in COVID-19. Libraries were prepared by immunoSEQ multiplex PCR; TCRdb keeps only in-frame clonotypes and omits some of them. The sample records about 330,000 clones, roughly 90% being singletons. The sequencing sample was made of peripheral blood. The receptor set was obtained from a woman between 45 and 60 years old with active or convalescent COVID-19.

The chain employs TRBV28 and TRBJ2-5; the match to TRBD2 covers 7 bases. The V segment lost 2 bases and the J segment 5 bases; nucleotides outside the gene matches: 8. From germline, CDR1 is MDHEN and CDR2 SYDVKM. This CDR3 has 15 amino acids. CDR3 DNA sequence: TGTGCCAGCAGTTTACTCGGGACTAACCGGGAGACCCAGTACTTC. Its protein is CASSLLGTNRETQYF. The full variable domain, its missing parts supplied by reference TRBV28 and TRBJ2-5, is DVKVTQSSRYLVKRTGEKVFLECVQDMDHENMFWYRQDPGLGLRLIYFSYDVKMKEKGDIPEGYSVSREKKERFSLILESASTNQTSMYLCASSLLGTNRETQYFGPGTRLLVL.

The V call is TRBV12-3 or TRBV12-4, the J call TRBJ1-1; 8 bases line up with TRBD1. V was pared by 6 bases and J by 6 bases, with 6 bases of the junction left unmatched. The CDR3 loop spans 13 amino acids. CDR3 region: CASSPLQGAEAFF. Here the CDR3 DNA reads TGTGCCAGCAGCCCGCTACAGGGGGCTGAAGCTTTCTTT.

The rearrangement uses TRBV3-1 (or the pseudogene TRBV3-2) and TRBJ1-4, with D tentatively TRBD1 (5 bases). There are 15 residues in the CDR3. V dropped 3 bases and J dropped 4 bases, with 12 bases sitting between them. Germline V gene data show CDR1 as LGHDT and CDR2 as YNNKEL (reference sequence). The CDR3 nucleotides are TGTGCCAGCAGCCACACGGGTCAGGGTAATGAAAAACTGTTTTTT. Its translation: CASSHTGQGNEKLFF.

This clone was counted only a few times. The chain recombines TRBV28 with TRBJ1-4; TRBD1 matches 9 bases. The CDR3 covers 14 residues. Germline V CDR1 and CDR2: MDHEN, SYDVKM. V shed 5 bases and J 8 bases; nucleotides not matched to a gene: 6. The CDR3 DNA reads TGTGCCAGCAGTCTACAGGGGGCGAGAGAAAAACTGTTTTTT. The encoded protein is CASSLQGAREKLFF.

Only a few counts were recorded for this clone. This chain uses TRBV6-1 with TRBJ1-1; tentatively, D is TRBD1 (6 bases). Germline V CDR1 and CDR2: MNHNS, SASEGT. The CDR3 is 14 amino acids. Between the trimmed V and J ends, which lost 3 bases and 1 base, there was a span of 9 bases. CDR3 sequence (DNA): TGTGCCAGCAGTGATCTCAGGGGGAACACTGAAGCTTTCTTT. This encodes CASSDLRGNTEAFF.

The rearrangement links TRBV24-1 to TRBJ1-2; D is unclear. Looked up from germline, CDR1 is KGHDR and CDR2 is SFDVKD. This CDR3 has 13 amino acids. V was shortened by 4 bases and J by 8 bases, with 13 bases between the two germline ends. CDR3 nucleotide sequence: TGTGCCACCAGTGACTCGGGGAAATGGGGCTACACCTTC. It codes for CATSDSGKWGYTF.

This rearrangement joins TRBV7-3 to TRBJ1-1; TRBD1 agrees at 9 bases. Germline trimming cut 6 bases from V and 5 bases from J; bases unmatched to any gene: 16. The germline gives CDR1 SGHTA, CDR2 FQGTGA. This CDR3 spans 17 amino acids. In nucleotides, the CDR3 is TGTGCCAGCAGTCCTCGAAACAGGGGGCTAAGAGGGACTGAAGCTTTCTTT. Translated, it gives CASSPRNRGLRGTEAFF.

This sequence joins TRBV7-9 and TRBJ1-2; the match to TRBD1 covers 7 bases. V was clipped by 5 bases and J by 1 base; unmatched bases: 7. CDR1 is SEHNR, CDR2 FQNEAQ, per germline (reference sequence). This CDR3 comprises 15 residues. For the CDR3, the DNA is TGTGCCAGCAGCGAAGGGGACAGAAGTAACTATGGCTACACCTTC. Its protein product is CASSEGDRSNYGYTF.

A single count supports this clone. The CDR3 region is CATSDRGVGYTF. CDR3 DNA sequence: TGTGCCACCTCGGACAGGGGTGTTGGCTACACCTTC. The gene calls are TRBV24-1 and TRBJ1-2; the match to TRBD1 covers 9 bases. The CDR3 totals 12 residues. Looked up from germline, CDR1 is KGHDR and CDR2 is SFDVKD. Trimming at V came to 9 bases and at J to 7 bases, leaving 5 bases not matched to a gene.

The V gene is TRBV6-6, the J gene TRBJ1-5, with 7 bases aligning to TRBD1. Germline values: CDR1 MNHNY, CDR2 SVGAGI (reference sequence). CDR3 length: 15 residues. The junction had 9 bases not matched to a gene; V was cut back by 5 bases and J by 5 bases. The CDR3 region is CASSPRRDSDQPQHF. The CDR3 region has the DNA TGTGCCAGCAGTCCCCGCCGGGACAGCGATCAGCCCCAGCATTTT.

This clone was recorded only once. This rearrangement joins TRBV7-3 to TRBJ1-2; maybe TRBD1 (6 bases). In germline, CDR1 is SGHTA, CDR2 FQGTGA. V lost 4 bases and J 3 bases, leaving 6 bases between the germline ends. The CDR3 loop spans 12 amino acids. The CDR3: CASSSGDYGYTF. The DNA of the CDR3 is TGTGCCAGCAGCTCAGGGGACTATGGCTACACCTTC.

The chain combines TRBV14 with TRBJ1-6; 7 bases match TRBD1. In germline, CDR1 is SGHDN, CDR2 FVKESK. V shed 3 bases, J shed 9 bases, and the junction held 11 bases outside the gene matches. The CDR3 contains 16 residues. In DNA form, the CDR3 reads TGTGCCAGCAGCCATAGGGCAGGGGGTCCGTCTTCACCCCTCCACTTT. The encoded protein is CASSHRAGGPSSPLHF.

This clone appeared a few times. The genes are TRBV5-4 and TRBJ2-1; D might be TRBD2 (6 bases). V was shortened by 4 bases and J by 9 bases, with 11 bases between the two germline ends. CDR3 length equals 12 residues. Germline-derived CDR1 and CDR2 are SGHNT and YYREEE (reference sequence). For the CDR3, the DNA is TGTGCCAGCAGCCTGGAGGGAGGTGAGCAGTTCTTC. Translated, it gives CASSLEGGEQFF.

The sample holds one count of this clone. The chain couples TRBV23-1 to TRBJ1-1; D unclear. TRBV23-1 is given ORF status, its function remaining uncertain. Trimming removed 7 bases at V and 1 base at J, with 16 bases between. This CDR3 has 15 amino acids. The CDR3 spells CASKSIGEENTEAFF. In DNA form, the CDR3 reads TGCGCCAGCAAAAGTATCGGGGAGGAGAACACTGAAGCTTTCTTT.

CDR3 bases: TGTGCCAGCAGCCAAGAGGGAGGGGGGACCAATCAGCCCCAGCATTTT. The encoded protein is CASSQEGGGTNQPQHF. This chain joins TRBV3-1 (or the pseudogene TRBV3-2) and TRBJ1-5, with a possible D match to TRBD1 (6 bases). Germline CDR1 LGHDT, CDR2 YNNKEL (reference sequence). Trimming took 0 bases from V and 3 from J, leaving 12 bases between them. The CDR3 covers 16 residues.